The clone carrying this TCR beta chain showed up just a few times. The antigen remains unidentified. At one of its ends the junction is not consistent with the germline gene, which may arise from a read error. These data are taken from a study of cytomegalovirus exposure and HLA in healthy donors. Points from the study as a whole: In a later analysis, TCR beta V- and J-gene trimming was associated with a missense DCLRE1C variant. Later, TCR association rates were found to vary by HLA locus, highest for DRB1 and lowest for HLA-C. No immune exposure information besides CMV serostatus was available.

It was with 60 Vbeta and 13 Jbeta primers that the PCR ran. Authors' data handling: Counted up in a later analysis, unique TCR beta chains came to roughly 80 million, with about 9.9 million shared. Libraries were prepared by immunoSEQ multiplex PCR; TCRdb keeps only in-frame clonotypes and omits some of them. V and J calls and clone size are those listed in that table; D and trimming were worked out from the DNA. Among 35,000 to 40,000 clones, around 70% were seen once, and the ten largest hold more than 6%. CDR1 is SGHNT, CDR2 YENEEA, per germline. The CDR3 totals 13 residues. The sequence came from a man younger than 45 in good health and CMV-seronegative. The chain has TRBV11-3 and TRBJ1-1; possibly TRBD1 for D (5 bases). The specimen was PBMCs. The CDR3 coding sequence is TGCTGGTATTCGGCGGACGGGAGGGGTGAAGCTTTCTTT. Protein product: CWYSADGRGEAFF.